Described below is a single T cell receptor beta chain sequence and its context. Its cognate antigen is unknown. Within the sample, other DNA sequences also encode this same CDR3. The data stem from a study of shared clonotypes between healthy human individuals. Study context: There were three CD4 naive, three CD4 memory, two CD8 naive and one CD8 memory plates per donor.

The study's findings and limits: Few donors restricted represented genetic and exposure-history diversity. The study found about 5% of naive CD4 clonotypes shared across four donors.

Some 28,000 T cell genomes (roughly 220 ng DNA) went into each sorted-subset replicate. Only in-frame clones appear in the TCRdb table, and some are missing; sequencing was by immunoSEQ multiplex PCR. Here the sample spans 2.3 million or so clones, approximately 93% being singletons. CDR3 length equals 14 residues. J gave up 0 bases and V 4 bases, and 3 bases lay outside the gene matches. Germline V lookup: CDR1 SGHRS, CDR2 YFSETQ. The gene calls are TRBV5-1 and TRBJ2-7, with 8 positions matching TRBD2. The sequenced sample was naive CD4+ T cells from PBMCs. Subset described: CD45RA+ positively selected. This sequence originates from a man aged 18-30 years in good health. Some clones in this sample may be carry-over from other donors' samples. CDR3 in amino acids: CASSRSGSSYEQYF. The DNA for the CDR3 is TGCGCCAGCAGCAGGAGCGGGAGCTCCTACGAGCAGTACTTC.